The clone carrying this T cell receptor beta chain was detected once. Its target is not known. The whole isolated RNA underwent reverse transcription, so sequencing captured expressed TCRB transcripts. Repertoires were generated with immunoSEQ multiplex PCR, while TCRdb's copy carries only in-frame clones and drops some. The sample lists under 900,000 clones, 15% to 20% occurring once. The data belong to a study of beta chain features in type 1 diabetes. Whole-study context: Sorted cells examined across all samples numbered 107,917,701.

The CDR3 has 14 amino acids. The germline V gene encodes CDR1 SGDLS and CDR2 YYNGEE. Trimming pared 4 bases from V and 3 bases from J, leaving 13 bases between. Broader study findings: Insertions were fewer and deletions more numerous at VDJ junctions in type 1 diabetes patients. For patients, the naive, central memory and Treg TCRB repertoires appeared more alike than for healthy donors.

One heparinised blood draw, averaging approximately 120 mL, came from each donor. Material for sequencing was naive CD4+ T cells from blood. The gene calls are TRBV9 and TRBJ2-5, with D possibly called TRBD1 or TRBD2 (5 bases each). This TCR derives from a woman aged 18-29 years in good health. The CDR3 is CASSLATAEETQYF. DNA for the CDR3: TGTGCCAGCAGCTTAGCGACAGCCGAAGAGACCCAGTACTTC.